Sequencing of this T cell receptor beta chain was carried out in a study of blood T cell repertoires in COVID-19. Overall study: Italy, Spain and the United States were the sources of the convalescent and acute COVID-19 samples.

Trimming took off 3 bases at V and 4 bases at J, with 18 bases between the two ends. Germline CDR1 is SQVTM and CDR2 is ANQGSEA. CDR3 size: 15 residues. In the original workflow: Amplification of reference gene primers provided the estimated nucleated cell counts. Only in-frame clones appear in the TCRdb table, and some are missing; sequencing was by immunoSEQ multiplex PCR. V and J calls plus clone size are reproduced from that table; the DNA served to infer D and trimming. Altogether some 200,000 clones are present, 80% to 90% being singletons, with the ten largest covering 7.6%. The sample consisted of peripheral blood. This TCR came from a woman in her forties or fifties with active or convalescent COVID-19. V gene TRBV29-1 combines with J gene TRBJ1-2, with D perhaps matching TRBD1 (6 bases). The CDR3 nucleotides are TGCAGCGTTGATCTCGGCAGGGGAGCAAGCTATGGCTACACCTTC. Translated, it gives CSVDLGRGASYGYTF.